This TCR beta chain was observed in a study of T cells in Graves' hyperthyroidism and ophthalmopathy. With respect to this clonotype: Its specificity is unknown.

Germline-derived CDR1 and CDR2 are SGHNT and YYREEE (reference sequence). With V trimmed by 5 bases and J by 7 bases, 11 bases remained unmatched. CDR3 size: 15 residues. RNA transcripts yielded amplified TCR beta CDR3 regions. The HTBI primer set was used in a first-round RT-PCR of the TCR CDR3. TCRdb itself ran the multiplex PCR reads through MiXCR, one entry per CDR3 protein. The profile shows 300,000 or so distinct CDR3 sequences, about a sixth of them singletons. General study points: Researchers found most expanded thyroid clonotypes above 0.001 in blood as well. In validation, the model predicted ophthalmopathy. These predictions came a median about 6 months before onset.

The sequenced material came from blood. The sequence was collected from a woman in her sixties or seventies with Graves' ophthalmopathy. V is TRBV5-4 and J is TRBJ2-1; 8 nucleotides align to TRBD2. The CDR3 DNA is TGTGCCAGCAGACTAATGAGCGGGAGCACTAATGAGCAGTTCTTC. It translates to CASRLMSGSTNEQFF.